This record concerns one T cell receptor (beta chain) sequence. Its cognate antigen is unknown. This sample is part of a study of shared clonotypes between healthy human individuals. Study-wide findings and caveats: The genetic and exposure-history diversity represented was limited by few donors.

The data were produced by immunoSEQ multiplex PCR, yet TCRdb's version contains in-frame clones alone and is incomplete. The sample shows 2 million to 2.5 million clones, roughly 95% of them seen only once. Trimming at V came to 7 bases and at J to 7 bases, leaving 9 bases not matched to a gene. CDR1 LNHDA and CDR2 SQIVND come from the germline V gene (reference sequence). This CDR3 has 14 amino acids. The chain joins TRBV19 to TRBJ2-1, with 8 bases identical to TRBD1. Sequencing was performed on naive CD4+ T cells sorted from blood. Regarding subset: CD45RA+ positively selected. The source is a man aged 18 to 29 in good health. CDR3 protein: CASKFGQGLNEQFF. The CDR3, as DNA: TGTGCCAGTAAGTTCGGACAGGGCTTGAATGAGCAGTTCTTC.